These 6 T cell receptor beta chains were all obtained from the same sample, sequenced in a study of T cell changes during pregnancy in multiple sclerosis. The data were produced by immunoSEQ multiplex PCR, yet TCRdb's version contains in-frame clones alone and is incomplete. The sample contains approximately 38,000 clones, 91% of which appear only once. Specimen: CD8+ T cells from peripheral blood mononuclear cells, collected in the second trimester of pregnancy. The origin of the receptors is a female donor with multiple sclerosis, enrolled in a pregnancy study.

The chain combines TRBV6-1 with TRBJ2-7, with D tentatively TRBD1 (7 bases). CDR1 MNHNS and CDR2 SASEGT come from the germline V gene. The CDR3 has 15 amino acids. Trimming pared 2 bases from V and 4 bases from J, leaving 15 bases between. CDR3 region: CASSELEGAGYEQYF. The CDR3 nucleotides read TGTGCCAGCAGTGAATTGGAGGGGGCCGGGTACGAGCAGTACTTC.

The V and J genes are TRBV5-5 and TRBJ2-3; tentative D call: TRBD2 (6 bases). Trimming cost V 5 bases and J 3 bases, with 16 bases left between them. Per the germline V gene, CDR1 is SGHKS and CDR2 is YYEKEE (reference sequence). The length of the CDR3 is 15 residues. The CDR3 loop reads CASRSAGLATDTQYF. The CDR3 nucleotides are TGTGCCAGCAGATCCGCGGGGCTAGCGACAGATACGCAGTATTTT.

The V call is TRBV27, the J call TRBJ1-5, with 8 bases fitting TRBD1. CDR3 length: 16 amino acids. V lost 6 bases and J lost 0; bases outside the gene matches: 7. The germline CDR1 and CDR2 sequences are MNHEY and SMNVEV (reference sequence). In DNA form, the CDR3 reads TGTGCCAGCAGAACAGGGACAGGTTATAGCAATCAGCCCCAGCATTTT. Translation: CASRTGTGYSNQPQHF.

This clone appeared once. The V and J genes are TRBV5-1 and TRBJ2-1; TRBD1 agrees at 9 bases. With 2 bases clipped from V and 6 bases from J, the junction kept 6 bases outside the gene matches. In germline, CDR1 is SGHRS, CDR2 YFSETQ. CDR3 length equals 15 residues. CDR3 residues: CASSLETGGGNEQFF. CDR3 in DNA: TGCGCCAGCAGCTTAGAGACAGGGGGTGGCAATGAGCAGTTCTTC.

This chain joins TRBV29-1 and TRBJ2-7, with a tentative D call TRBD1 (5 bases). The CDR3 is 14 residues long. The V end lost 2 bases, the J end lost 2 bases, and 13 bases lay between the germline ends. From germline, CDR1 is SQVTM and CDR2 ANQGSEA. CDR3 DNA: TGCAGCGTTGAATCTACAGGCGAAACCTACGAGCAGTACTTC. It codes for CSVESTGETYEQYF.

The chain carries TRBV18 and TRBJ1-1, with a tentative D call TRBD1 (5 bases). The germline V and J ends were trimmed by 3 bases and 10 bases, with 18 bases remaining between them. Germline V gene sequence: CDR1 KGHSH, CDR2 LQKENI. This CDR3 region has 14 residues. CDR3 loop: CASSPGGDGLGAFF. The CDR3 bases are TGTGCCAGCTCACCCGGGGGTGATGGGCTTGGAGCTTTCTTT.